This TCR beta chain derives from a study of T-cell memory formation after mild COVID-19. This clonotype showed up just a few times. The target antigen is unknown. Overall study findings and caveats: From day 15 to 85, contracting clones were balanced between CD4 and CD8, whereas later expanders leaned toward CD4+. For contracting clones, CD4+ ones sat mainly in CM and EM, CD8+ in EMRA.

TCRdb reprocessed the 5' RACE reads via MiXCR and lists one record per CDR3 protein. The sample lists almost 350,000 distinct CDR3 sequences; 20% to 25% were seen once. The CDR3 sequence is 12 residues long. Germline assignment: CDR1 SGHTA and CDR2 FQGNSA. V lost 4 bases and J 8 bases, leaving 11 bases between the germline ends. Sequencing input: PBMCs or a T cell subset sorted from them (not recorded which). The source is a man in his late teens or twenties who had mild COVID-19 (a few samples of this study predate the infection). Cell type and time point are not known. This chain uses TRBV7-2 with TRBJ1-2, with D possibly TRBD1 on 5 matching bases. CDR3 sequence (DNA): TGTGCCAGCAGCTCCCAGGGTTGGGGCTACACCTTC. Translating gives CASSSQGWGYTF.